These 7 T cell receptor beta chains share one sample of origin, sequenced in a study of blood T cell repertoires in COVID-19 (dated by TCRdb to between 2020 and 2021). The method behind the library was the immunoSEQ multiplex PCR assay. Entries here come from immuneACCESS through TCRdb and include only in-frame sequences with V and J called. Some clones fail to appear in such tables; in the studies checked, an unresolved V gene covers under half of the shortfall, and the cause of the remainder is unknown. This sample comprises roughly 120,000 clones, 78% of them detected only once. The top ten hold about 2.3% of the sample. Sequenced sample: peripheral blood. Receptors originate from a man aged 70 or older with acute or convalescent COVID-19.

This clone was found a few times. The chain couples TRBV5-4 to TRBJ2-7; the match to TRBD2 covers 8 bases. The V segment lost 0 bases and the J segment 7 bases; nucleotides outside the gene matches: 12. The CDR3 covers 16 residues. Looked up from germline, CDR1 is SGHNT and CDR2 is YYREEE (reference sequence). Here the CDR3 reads CASSLGGRAGVGEQYF. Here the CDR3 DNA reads TGTGCCAGCAGCTTGGGAGGACGAGCGGGGGTGGGAGAGCAGTACTTC.

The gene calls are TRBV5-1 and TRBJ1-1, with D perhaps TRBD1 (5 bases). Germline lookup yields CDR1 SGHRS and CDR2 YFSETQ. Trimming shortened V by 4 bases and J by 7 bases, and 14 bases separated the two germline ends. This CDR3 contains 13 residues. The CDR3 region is CASSPWTLNEAFF. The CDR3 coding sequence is TGCGCCAGCAGCCCCTGGACACTTAATGAAGCTTTCTTT.

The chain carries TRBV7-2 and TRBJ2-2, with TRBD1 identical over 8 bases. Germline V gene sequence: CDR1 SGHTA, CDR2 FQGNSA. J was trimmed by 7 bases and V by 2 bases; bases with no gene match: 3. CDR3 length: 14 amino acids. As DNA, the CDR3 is TGTGCCAGCAGCTTAACAGGGGGTGGCGGGGAGCTGTTTTTT. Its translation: CASSLTGGGGELFF. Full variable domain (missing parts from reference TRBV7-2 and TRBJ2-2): GAGVSQSPSNKVTEKGKDVELRCDPISGHTALYWYRQSLGQGLEFLIYFQGNSAPDKSGLPSDRFSAERTGGSVSTLTIQRTQQEDSAVYLCASSLTGGGGELFFGEGSRLTVL.

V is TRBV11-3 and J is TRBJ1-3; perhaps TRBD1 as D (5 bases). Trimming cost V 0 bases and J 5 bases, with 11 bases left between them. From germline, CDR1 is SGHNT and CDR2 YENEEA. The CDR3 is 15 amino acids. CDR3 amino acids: CASSLDRAGRNTIYF. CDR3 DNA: TGTGCCAGCAGCTTAGATCGGGCAGGGCGAAACACCATATATTTT.

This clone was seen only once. The CDR3 nucleotides are TGTGCCAGCAGCCCCGACATGATCTCCTACGAGCAGTACTTC. Translating it yields CASSPDMISYEQYF. J is TRBJ2-7 and V is TRBV6-1, with D hard to call. The CDR3 covers 14 residues. V was pared by 6 bases and J by 0 bases, with 12 bases between. Per the germline V gene, CDR1 is MNHNS and CDR2 is SASEGT.

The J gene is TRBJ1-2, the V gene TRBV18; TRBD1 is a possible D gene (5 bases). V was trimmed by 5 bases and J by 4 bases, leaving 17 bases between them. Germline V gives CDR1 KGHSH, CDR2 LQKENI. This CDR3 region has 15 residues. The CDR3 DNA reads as TGTGCCAGCTCAGCCATACCAGGGTCGGTCTATGGCTACACCTTC. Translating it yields CASSAIPGSVYGYTF.

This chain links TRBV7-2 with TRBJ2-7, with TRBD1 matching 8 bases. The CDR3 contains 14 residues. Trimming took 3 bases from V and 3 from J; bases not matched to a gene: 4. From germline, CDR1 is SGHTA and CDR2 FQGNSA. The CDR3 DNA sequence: TGTGCCAGCAGCTTCCGTACAGGGGGCTACGAGCAGTACTTC. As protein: CASSFRTGGYEQYF.